The 7 T cell receptor beta chains below were found in one sample sequenced in a study of control samples from healthy donors and cancer patients. Profiled with immunoSEQ multiplex PCR; TCRdb holds only in-frame clones, not every one. This sample has around 50,000 clones, with approximately 89% found just once. The sequencing sample was made of PBMCs. The receptors shown here come from a man aged 30 to 39 with colorectal cancer.

The CDR3 DNA reads as TGTGCCAGCAGCCAAGAGACGGGCGTCCGCTCCTACGAGCAGTACTTC. Amino acids: CASSQETGVRSYEQYF. The chain links TRBV3-1 (or the pseudogene TRBV3-2) to TRBJ2-7; D remains unclear. The CDR3 loop spans 16 amino acids. V gave up 0 bases and J gave up 0 bases, with 12 bases separating them. Germline V gene data show CDR1 as LGHDT and CDR2 as YNNKEL (reference sequence).

This clone was seen a few times. This chain joins TRBV30 and TRBJ1-1; D is uncertain. The CDR3 runs to 13 residues. CDR1 is GTSNPN and CDR2 is SVGIG in the germline V gene (reference sequence). With 4 bases removed from V and 3 bases from J, the gap between germline ends came to 12 bases. CDR3 sequence reads: CAWMLAYDTEAFF. CDR3 bases: TGTGCCTGGATGTTGGCGTATGACACTGAAGCTTTCTTT.

J is TRBJ1-2 and V is TRBV7-9; D call uncertain. The CDR3 spans 13 residues. CDR1 is SEHNR and CDR2 is FQNEAQ in the germline V gene (reference sequence). Trimming shortened V by 2 bases and J by 0 bases, and 4 bases separated the two germline ends. In DNA, the CDR3 is TGTGCCAGCAGCTTAATAACTAACTATGGCTACACCTTC. It translates to CASSLITNYGYTF. The whole variable domain, filled in from reference TRBV7-9 and TRBJ1-2, reads DTGVSQNPRHKITKRGQNVTFRCDPISEHNRLYWYRQTLGQGPEFLTYFQNEAQLEKSRLLSDRFSAERPKGSFSTLEIQRTEQGDSAMYLCASSLITNYGYTFGSGTRLTVV.

CDR3 nucleotide sequence: TGTGCCAGCTCACCACTGGGCCTCGTCCTGGAGTTCTTC. It codes for CASSPLGLVLEFF. The chain links TRBV18 to TRBJ2-1, with D uncertain. Trimming took off 1 base at V and 14 bases at J, with 15 bases between the two ends. This CDR3 has 13 residues. The V gene's germline CDR1 is KGHSH and CDR2 LQKENI.

The rearrangement links TRBV30 to TRBJ2-1; possibly TRBD2 for D (7 bases). This CDR3 spans 14 amino acids. Germline V gene sequence: CDR1 GTSNPN, CDR2 SVGIG (reference sequence). Deletions cut 0 bases from V and 7 bases from J, with 13 bases between. Here the CDR3 DNA reads TGTGCCTGGAGTGTACGGGGAGGGACAAATGAGCAGTTCTTC. Encoded protein: CAWSVRGGTNEQFF.

The V gene is TRBV4-1, the J gene TRBJ1-1; tentatively, D is TRBD1 (6 bases). Deletions cut 1 base from V and 1 base from J, with 10 bases between. The CDR3 has 15 residues. Germline V gene lookup returns CDR1 MGHRA and CDR2 YSYEKL. The CDR3 here is CASSQGKGGNTEAFF. The CDR3 DNA sequence: TGCGCCAGCAGCCAAGGGAAAGGGGGGAACACTGAAGCTTTCTTT.

Points on this clone: Other DNA sequences in this sample translate to the same CDR3. The chain links TRBV12-3 or TRBV12-4 to TRBJ1-1; D remains ambiguous. Trimming left V 1 base short and J 0 bases short, with 0 bases between. The CDR3 has 12 residues. This chain's CDR3 is CASSLVNTEAFF. The CDR3, as DNA: TGTGCCAGCAGTTTAGTGAACACTGAAGCTTTCTTT.